This T cell receptor (beta chain) was retrieved from a study of blood T cell repertoires in COVID-19. For the study at large: COVID-19 samples collected from the United States, Italy and Spain covered acute and convalescent phases. PBMCs, B-cell-depleted T cells, or T cells were the source of the cDNA or gDNA that made up the material.

The study recruited people aged about 18 to 95 years across roughly 23 US areas. In the source study's methods: Reference gene primer amplification gave nucleated cell count estimates. Libraries were prepared by immunoSEQ multiplex PCR; TCRdb keeps only in-frame clonotypes and omits some of them. V, J and clone size derive from that table, while D and trimming were established from the DNA sequence. The table has some 530,000 clones, 88% seen once. The germline CDR1 and CDR2 sequences are SGHAT and FQNNGV. CDR3 length: 15 residues. Trimming at V came to 5 bases and at J to 7 bases, leaving 11 bases not matched to a gene.

The clonotype comes from a woman aged 55 to 70 who had recovered from COVID-19. Sequenced input: PBMCs or T cells enriched from blood (not recorded which). This sequence joins TRBV11-2 and TRBJ2-1; 7 bases are a match to TRBD2. DNA of the CDR3: TGTGCCAGCAGCCACTTGGGGGGGGTCGTGAATGAGCAGTTCTTC. Its protein product is CASSHLGGVVNEQFF.